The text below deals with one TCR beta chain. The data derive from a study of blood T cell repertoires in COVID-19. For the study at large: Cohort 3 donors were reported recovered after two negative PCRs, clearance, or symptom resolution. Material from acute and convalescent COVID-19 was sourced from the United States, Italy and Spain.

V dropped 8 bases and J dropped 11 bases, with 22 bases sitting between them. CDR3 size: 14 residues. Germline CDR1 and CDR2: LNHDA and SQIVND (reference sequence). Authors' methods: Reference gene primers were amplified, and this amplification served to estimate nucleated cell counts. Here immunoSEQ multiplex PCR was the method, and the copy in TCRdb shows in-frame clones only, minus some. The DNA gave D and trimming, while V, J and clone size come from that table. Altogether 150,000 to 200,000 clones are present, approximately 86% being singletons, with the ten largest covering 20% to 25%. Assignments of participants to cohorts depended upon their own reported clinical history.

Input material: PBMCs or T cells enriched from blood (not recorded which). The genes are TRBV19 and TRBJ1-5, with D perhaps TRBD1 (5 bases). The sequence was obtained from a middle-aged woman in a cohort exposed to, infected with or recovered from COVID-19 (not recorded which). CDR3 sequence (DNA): TGTGCCAGTTCCGATATGGGACTCCCGGGGTCCCAGCATTTT. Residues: CASSDMGLPGSQHF.